This TCR beta chain is drawn from a study of Graves' ophthalmopathy and Graves' hyperthyroidism. The study's findings and limits: The majority of expanded thyroid clonotypes above 0.001 frequency also occurred in blood.

RNA transcripts provided the template for amplifying TCR beta CDR3 regions. The authors performed first-round RT-PCR with HTBI primers and then a second-round multiplex PCR. TCRdb analysed the multiplex PCR reads with MiXCR anew, one entry per CDR3 protein. The repertoire includes about 740,000 distinct CDR3 sequences, around 40% of them detected once, and about 40% sits in the top ten. V was pared by 8 bases and J by 5 bases, with 19 bases between. Germline assignment: CDR1 SQVTM and CDR2 ANQGSEA. The CDR3 contains 13 residues. Sampling less than 13 ml of fresh peripheral blood provided the PBMCs. This clonotype was recorded only once. Its antigen is as yet unknown.

Material for sequencing was peripheral blood. The chain carries TRBV29-1 and TRBJ2-7; D is undetermined. This TCR was sampled from an adult man with Graves' ophthalmopathy. In DNA form, the CDR3 reads TGCAGCTCTAGACTGGTAGTTGGCAACGAGCAGTACTTC. It codes for CSSRLVVGNEQYF.